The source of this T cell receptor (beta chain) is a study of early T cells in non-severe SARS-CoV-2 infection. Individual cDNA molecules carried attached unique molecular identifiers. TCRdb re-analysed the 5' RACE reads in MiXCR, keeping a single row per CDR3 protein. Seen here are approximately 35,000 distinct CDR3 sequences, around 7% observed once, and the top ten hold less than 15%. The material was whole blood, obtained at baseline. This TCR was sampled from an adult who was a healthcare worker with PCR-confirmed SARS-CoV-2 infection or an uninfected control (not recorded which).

The CDR3 spells CASRPDSLFLPLHF. The CDR3, as DNA: TGTGCCAGCAGACCGGACAGCCTCTTTTTACCCCTCCACTTT. The chain has TRBV6-5 and TRBJ1-6; D may be TRBD1 (6 bases). Per germline, CDR1 MNHEY and CDR2 SVGAGI. The V end was cut by 6 bases, the J end by 12 bases, with 18 bases between. The CDR3 is 14 amino acids.